The subject of this entry is one T cell receptor beta chain. What it binds is unknown. V shed 6 bases, J shed 8 bases, and the junction held 7 bases outside the gene matches. The germline gives CDR1 MNHEY, CDR2 SVGAGI. The CDR3 spans 14 residues. Sequencing used immunoSEQ multiplex PCR; TCRdb keeps in-frame clones, though not all of them. The sample contains tens of thousands of clones, roughly 90% of which appear only once. Separate from the approximately 670-subject first cohort, the approximately 120-subject validation cohort was the one that the donors belonged to. This sample is part of a study of cytomegalovirus exposure and HLA in healthy donors. Study-wide findings and caveats: Rarity characterized most TCR sequences, yet some public TCRs appeared in many donors. The authors confirmed in vitro that a few CMV-associated chains were specific for CMV antigens. Some TCR beta chains (about 170 of them) were listed as cytomegalovirus-associated.

Sequencing input: PBMCs. This clonotype was sampled from a man in his thirties or forties in good health and CMV-seronegative. The rearrangement links TRBV6-5 to TRBJ1-4; 9 bases map to TRBD1. This CDR3 reads CASSPDRGGEKLFF. The CDR3, as DNA: TGTGCCAGCAGCCCAGACAGGGGGGGAGAAAAACTGTTTTTT.